These 25 T cell receptor beta chains share one sample of origin, sequenced in a study of response to subunit inactivated influenza vaccine. TCRdb itself ran the RT-PCR reads through MiXCR, one entry per CDR3 protein. This sample has about 650,000 distinct CDR3 sequences; approximately 14% occur once, and the top ten carry less than 9%. The specimen was PBMCs from blood, collected around 15 days before vaccination. All receptors derive from a man aged 45-65 years who received an inactivated influenza vaccine.

In its sample, this clonotype was seen a few times. J is TRBJ2-7 and V is TRBV20-1; D is possibly TRBD1 (6 bases). The CDR3 consists of 14 residues. Germline loops: CDR1 DFQATT, CDR2 SNEGSKA (reference sequence). V shed 6 bases and J shed 0 bases, with 15 bases lying between them. The CDR3 sequence: CSAAGTLSSYEQYF. The CDR3 DNA is TGCAGTGCGGCCGGGACACTGAGCTCCTACGAGCAGTACTTC.

V and J are TRBV18 and TRBJ2-2; 7 nucleotides align to TRBD1. Germline CDR1 reads KGHSH; CDR2 reads LQKENI. The J segment lost 5 bases and the V segment lost 3 bases, leaving 9 bases of the junction unmatched. The CDR3 runs to 16 residues. CDR3 in amino acids: CASSPQTGSRTGELFF. CDR3 sequence (DNA): TGTGCCAGCTCACCGCAGACAGGGAGCCGGACCGGGGAGCTGTTTTTT. The whole variable domain, remainder taken from reference TRBV18 and TRBJ2-2, is NAGVMQNPRHLVRRRGQEARLRCSPMKGHSHVYWYRQLPEEGLKFMVYLQKENIIDESGMPKERFSAEFPKEGPSILRIQQVVRGDSAAYFCASSPQTGSRTGELFFGEGSRLTVL.

This clonotype was recorded a few times. This chain joins TRBV5-1 and TRBJ2-1; the D gene could be TRBD1 or TRBD2 (5 bases each). The CDR3 has 12 amino acids. Germline values: CDR1 SGHRS, CDR2 YFSETQ. V was clipped by 4 bases and J by 12 bases, with 14 bases between them. CDR3 in amino acids: CASSGDGSRQFF. The CDR3 DNA reads TGCGCCAGCAGCGGGGACGGCAGCCGGCAGTTCTTC.

This clonotype was seen more than once but under ten times. The gene calls are TRBV24-1 and TRBJ2-1; 7 bases fit TRBD2. CDR1 and CDR2 from the germline V gene are KGHDR and SFDVKD. V dropped 5 bases and J dropped 8; count of bases not matched to a gene: 17. The CDR3 runs 17 residues. The DNA of the CDR3 is TGTGCCACCAGTGGTTTTACTAGCGAAGGGTTAGGGCATGAGCAGTTCTTC. Protein product: CATSGFTSEGLGHEQFF.

The chain joins TRBV30 to TRBJ2-1, with D unclear. Trimming took off 3 bases at V and 6 bases at J, with 15 bases between the two ends. There are 14 residues in the CDR3. In germline, CDR1 is GTSNPN, CDR2 SVGIG (reference sequence). CDR3 coding DNA: TGTGCCTGGAGCGACCGACTTCCACCCAATGAGCAGTTCTTC. Protein sequence: CAWSDRLPPNEQFF.

This clonotype has ten or more counts. The V and J genes are TRBV18 and TRBJ2-1; weak D call: TRBD1 (5 bases). This CDR3 has 14 residues. V shed 5 bases and J shed 6 bases, with 14 bases lying between them. From germline, CDR1 is KGHSH and CDR2 LQKENI. The CDR3 DNA is TGTGCCAGCTCATCGGACACCAATGTCAATGAGCAGTTCTTC. It translates to CASSSDTNVNEQFF.

The chain combines TRBV11-2 with TRBJ2-7; D ambiguous. The CDR3 totals 15 residues. V lost 2 bases, J lost 1 base, and 12 bases lay in between. From germline, CDR1 is SGHAT and CDR2 FQNNGV. CDR3 nucleotide sequence: TGTGCCAGCAGCTTAAGCCTGGGTGGTTCCTACGAGCAGTACTTC. Amino acids: CASSLSLGGSYEQYF. The variable domain in full, completed from reference TRBV11-2 and TRBJ2-7, reads EAGVAQSPRYKIIEKRQSVAFWCNPISGHATLYWYQQILGQGPKLLIQFQNNGVVDDSQLPKDRFSAERLKGVDSTLKIQPAKLEDSAVYLCASSLSLGGSYEQYFGPGTRLTVT.

The chain combines TRBV7-9 with TRBJ2-5, with a tentative D call TRBD1 (6 bases). The V gene lost 4 bases and the J gene lost 7 bases, with 13 bases spanning the gap. This CDR3 comprises 13 residues. Germline loops: CDR1 SEHNR, CDR2 FQNEAQ (reference sequence). CDR3 protein: CASSWDTKGTQYF. The CDR3 nucleotides are TGTGCCAGCAGCTGGGACACCAAGGGGACCCAGTACTTC.

This clonotype was seen many times. The chain uses TRBV14 and TRBJ2-1; D unclear. The CDR3 is 16 residues long. Trimming removed 3 bases from V and 2 bases from J, with 14 bases in between. Germline V gives CDR1 SGHDN, CDR2 FVKESK. CDR3 bases: TGTGCCAGCAGCCATGGATTGATCACCACCTACAATGAGCAGTTCTTC. Translated, it gives CASSHGLITTYNEQFF.

This clonotype came up many times. V is TRBV7-9 and J is TRBJ2-1; D is possibly TRBD1 or TRBD2 (6 bases each). Germline CDR1 is SEHNR and CDR2 is FQNEAQ (reference sequence). The CDR3 is made up of 16 amino acids. Deletions cut 3 bases from V and 7 bases from J, with 19 bases between. CDR3 protein: CASSLGAPRGGNEQFF. The CDR3 DNA follows: TGTGCCAGCAGCTTGGGGGCCCCCAGGGGAGGAAATGAGCAGTTCTTC.

V and J are TRBV5-4 and TRBJ2-1, with D hard to call. From germline, CDR1 is SGHNT and CDR2 YYREEE (reference sequence). V was cut by 0 bases and J by 6 bases, with 7 bases left in between. There are 13 residues in the CDR3. The CDR3 loop reads CASSLDPSNEQFF. DNA for the CDR3: TGTGCCAGCAGCTTGGACCCGAGCAATGAGCAGTTCTTC. The entire variable domain, with the rest obtained from reference TRBV5-4 and TRBJ2-1, is as follows: ETGVTQSPTHLIKTRGQQVTLRCSSQSGHNTVSWYQQALGQGPQFIFQYYREEENGRGNFPPRFSGLQFPNYSSELNVNALELDDSALYLCASSLDPSNEQFFGPGTRLTVL.

This clonotype came up many times. V gene TRBV5-1 combines with J gene TRBJ2-2, with a tentative D call TRBD1 (6 bases). CDR1 and CDR2 (germline): SGHRS, YFSETQ. This CDR3 has 14 amino acids. The V gene lost 1 base and the J gene lost 3 bases, with 7 bases spanning the gap. CDR3 sequence: CASSLRTDTGELFF. CDR3 coding DNA: TGCGCCAGCAGCTTGAGGACAGACACCGGGGAGCTGTTTTTT.

The chain uses TRBV9 and TRBJ2-4; D call uncertain. The V end lost 1 base, the J end lost 4 bases, and 6 bases lay between the germline ends. CDR1 SGDLS and CDR2 YYNGEE come from the germline V gene. The CDR3 spans 13 residues. The CDR3 DNA reads as TGTGCCAGCAGCGTATCGGGTAAAAACATTCAGTACTTC. As protein: CASSVSGKNIQYF.

This clonotype was seen a handful of times. The chain has TRBV5-1 and TRBJ2-5, with 8 bases identical to TRBD2. CDR1 and CDR2 (germline): SGHRS, YFSETQ. The trim removed 2 bases at V and 5 bases at J, leaving 14 bases unmatched. The CDR3 sequence is 17 residues long. The CDR3 DNA reads as TGCGCCAGCAGCTTCGCTGTTAGTACGGGGGGGCAGGAGACCCAGTACTTC. This encodes CASSFAVSTGGQETQYF. The full variable domain, completed using reference TRBV5-1 and TRBJ2-5, is KAGVTQTPRYLIKTRGQQVTLSCSPISGHRSVSWYQQTPGQGLQFLFEYFSETQRNKGNFPGRFSGRQFSNSRSEMNVSTLELGDSALYLCASSFAVSTGGQETQYFGPGTRLLVL.

V and J are TRBV7-2 and TRBJ1-2; 7 nucleotides line up with TRBD1. This CDR3 spans 14 amino acids. CDR1 is SGHTA, CDR2 FQGNSA, per germline. After removal of 9 bases from V and 2 bases from J, the junction contained 9 bases not matched to a gene. CDR3 region: CASNTEGGNYGYTF. CDR3 nucleotide sequence: TGTGCCAGTAACACCGAAGGGGGCAACTATGGCTACACCTTC.

The rearrangement links TRBV4-3 to TRBJ1-5; no definite D call. CDR1 is LGHNA, CDR2 YSLEER, per germline. This CDR3 region has 14 residues. V lost 1 base, J lost 2 bases, and 6 bases lay in between. This CDR3 is CASSQGLRNQPQHF. The CDR3 DNA reads as TGCGCCAGCAGCCAAGGGCTCCGCAATCAGCCCCAGCATTTT.

This clonotype was observed a few times. The rearrangement uses TRBV6-5 and TRBJ1-6, with 7 bases identical to TRBD1. CDR1 MNHEY and CDR2 SVGAGI come from the germline V gene. J lost 10 bases, V lost 4 bases, and 16 bases had no gene match. The CDR3 spans 17 residues. CDR3 residues: CASSFLQGNRATSPLHF. The CDR3 region has the DNA TGTGCCAGCAGTTTCCTACAGGGGAACCGTGCGACCTCACCCCTCCACTTT.

In its sample, this clonotype was seen a few times. CDR3 protein: CASSSSSGGTFYNEQFF. The CDR3 DNA is TGTGCCAGCAGCTCTTCCAGCGGGGGTACGTTTTACAATGAGCAGTTCTTC. The V call is TRBV12-3 or TRBV12-4, the J call TRBJ2-1; 8 positions agree with TRBD2. The CDR3 sequence is 17 residues long. V was pared by 6 bases and J by 4 bases, with 14 bases of the junction left unmatched.

This clonotype turned up a few times. V gene TRBV9 combines with J gene TRBJ2-5; 7 bases match TRBD1. V gave up 0 bases and J gave up 9 bases; unmatched junction bases: 11. The germline V gene encodes CDR1 SGDLS and CDR2 YYNGEE. The CDR3 contains 15 residues. CDR3 sequence: CASSVGPRAQGAQYF. Written as DNA, the CDR3 is TGTGCCAGCAGCGTAGGTCCCAGGGCCCAGGGGGCCCAGTACTTC.

This clonotype was seen only once. J is TRBJ2-3 and V is TRBV11-2; D not certain. Germline V gene sequence: CDR1 SGHAT, CDR2 FQNNGV. V lost 0 bases and J lost 11, with 6 bases in between. The CDR3 is made up of 11 amino acids. The CDR3 DNA sequence: TGTGCCAGCAGCTTAGATTTCCTGCAGTATTTT. Protein sequence: CASSLDFLQYF.

Written as DNA, the CDR3 is TGTGCCAGCAGCCAGGCGGGGGGCGGTGGGCATGAGCAGTTCTTC. It translates to CASSQAGGGGHEQFF. V usage is TRBV6-1 and J usage is TRBJ2-1; 8 bases are a match to TRBD2. Per germline, CDR1 MNHNS and CDR2 SASEGT. The CDR3 consists of 15 residues. Trimming at V came to 6 bases and at J to 8 bases, leaving 12 bases not matched to a gene.

This clonotype has just a few counts. The V call is TRBV6-7, the J call TRBJ2-1; D is unresolved. TRBV6-7 is an ORF for which the function is uncertain. This CDR3 is built from 13 residues. The V gene lost 2 bases and the J gene lost 10 bases, with 12 bases spanning the gap. The CDR3 DNA reads TGTGCCAGCAGTTACCCGGATGGACCCGAGCAGTTCTTC. Amino acid sequence: CASSYPDGPEQFF.

This clonotype was recorded a few times. The chain links TRBV7-6 to TRBJ2-3; no reliable D call. CDR1 SGHVS and CDR2 FNYEAQ come from the germline V gene. The CDR3 has 14 residues. Trimming left V 4 bases short and J 0 bases short, with 8 bases between. DNA of the CDR3: TGTGCCAGCAGCTCAGCGACTAGCACAGATACGCAGTATTTT. Amino acids: CASSSATSTDTQYF.

The rearrangement links TRBV28 to TRBJ1-2; D call uncertain. Germline loops: CDR1 MDHEN, CDR2 SYDVKM. V was cut by 7 bases and J by 4 bases, with 10 bases left in between. The CDR3 has 12 residues. The CDR3 DNA reads TGTGCCAGCATTTCAGAGGGCTATGGCTACACCTTC. It codes for CASISEGYGYTF.

The CDR3 protein is CASSLAQAAFEAFF. The CDR3 nucleotides are TGTGCCAGCAGCTTAGCGCAGGCAGCCTTTGAAGCTTTCTTT. The chain employs TRBV7-2 and TRBJ1-1; D gene unclear. The CDR3 consists of 14 residues. Trimming cost V 0 bases and J 7 bases, with 12 bases left between them. The germline V gene encodes CDR1 SGHTA and CDR2 FQGNSA.